This T cell receptor (beta chain) emerged from a study of cytomegalovirus exposure and HLA in healthy donors. On this clone: Its antigen remains unidentified.

Notes on the study in general: Later analysis found that TCR beta chains associated with HLA were more clonally expanded than other, equally common chains. In an earlier analysis, about 87% or about 30%: the productive usage of most TCR beta V segments.

Primers: 60 Vbeta forward and 13 Jbeta reverse. Here immunoSEQ multiplex PCR was the method, and the copy in TCRdb shows in-frame clones only, minus some. Among 60,000 to 85,000 clones listed, around two thirds were seen once. The germline CDR1 and CDR2 sequences are SGHRS and YFSETQ. Trimming took 2 bases from V and 1 from J, leaving 6 bases between them. The CDR3 sequence is 13 residues long. Specimen: PBMCs. This TCR came from a man aged 55 to 70 in good health and CMV-seropositive. The gene calls are TRBV5-1 and TRBJ1-1; D unclear. This chain's CDR3 is CASSFRGNTEAFF. As DNA, the CDR3 is TGCGCCAGCAGCTTTCGAGGGAACACTGAAGCTTTCTTT.